One T cell receptor beta chain is described in this entry. What it binds is unknown. The protocol was immunoSEQ multiplex PCR, while the TCRdb copy is restricted to in-frame clones and leaves out a portion. The table includes 35,000 to 40,000 clones, roughly 92% detected once. This record comes from a study of a mutant IDH1 vaccine in newly diagnosed glioma. Study in general: Among treated patients, around 60% were male and around 38% female, and mean age was roughly 40 years. Receipt of radiotherapy, temozolomide, or both preceded the study, and most received both.

V lost 6 bases and J 0 bases, leaving 4 bases between the germline ends. Germline values: CDR1 MNHEY, CDR2 SVGAGI. The CDR3 is 12 residues long. Documented time point: baseline, week 1 (first vaccination visit). Treatment meaning: pre-vaccination baseline after standard-of-care therapy. Points from the study as a whole: In roughly 93% of patients, immune responses induced by the vaccine occurred. Seemingly, top peripheral T cell clonotype changes bore no relation to pseudoprogression.

The chain is built from TRBV6-5 and TRBJ2-3; no firm D call. This clonotype was obtained from a man younger than 35 with glioma. The sample was PBMCs, taken from a glioma patient treated with radiotherapy, temozolomide or both. The CDR3 is CASRDSTDTQYF. In DNA form, the CDR3 reads TGTGCCAGCAGGGACAGCACAGATACGCAGTATTTT.